This TCR beta chain was sequenced in a study of blood T cells in healthy people across ages. From germline, CDR1 is MDHEN and CDR2 SYDVKM. The CDR3 is 14 residues long. J was trimmed by 3 bases and V by 6 bases; bases with no gene match: 6. General study results and limits: Donor CMV status, an unknown factor, possibly confounded changes in expanded clonotypes.

It was with a sample-barcoded 5' primer and a J-beta primer mix that a second PCR of about 6 to 12 cycles was run. Every single cDNA molecule received a tag from a template-switch adaptor with 12 random nucleotides. In TCRdb, the 5' RACE reads were re-called with MiXCR into one record per CDR3 protein. This sample yields roughly 800,000 distinct CDR3 sequences, of which 55% to 70% are seen a single time; approximately 23% belongs to the top ten. This clonotype turned up a few times. Its antigen is undetermined. Sequencing was done on a sample of blood. The genes are TRBV28 and TRBJ2-7, with TRBD2 matching over 9 bases. The origin of this receptor is a man younger than 45 in good health. The CDR3 bases are TGTGCCAGCAGAGATAGCGGGAGTCTCTACGAGCAGTACTTC. Residues: CASRDSGSLYEQYF.